The sequence of this T cell receptor beta chain was determined in a study of cytomegalovirus exposure and HLA in healthy donors. The overall study: In a later analysis, it was reported that the approximately 120 validation repertoires had been produced on the same platform as the 666 repertoires belonging to the first cohort. Notes on the study in general: Some TCR beta chains (more than 150 of them) were listed as cytomegalovirus-associated.

Of note for this clone: Antigen: not known.

The data were produced by immunoSEQ multiplex PCR, yet TCRdb's version contains in-frame clones alone and is incomplete. The data show approximately 110,000 clones, around 94% seen once. The germline V gene encodes CDR1 WSHSY and CDR2 SAAADI. V was clipped by 9 bases and J by 2 bases; unmatched bases: 8. The CDR3 is 14 amino acids. This TCR derives from a woman between 18 and 29 years old in good health and CMV-seronegative. The specimen was PBMCs. The chain is built from TRBV10-2 and TRBJ2-3; TRBD2 matches at 7 bases. The CDR3 spells CARATAGDTDTQYF. CDR3 sequence (DNA): TGCGCCAGAGCAACCGCGGGAGACACAGATACGCAGTATTTT.